The T cell receptor beta chain described here comes from a study of T-cell memory formation after mild COVID-19. Whole-study context: TCR clusters mostly belonged to single donors.

Trimming removed 2 bases from V and 5 bases from J, with 9 bases in between. The CDR3 length is 13 residues. Germline V gene lookup returns CDR1 SEHNR and CDR2 FQNEAQ (reference sequence). About this clonotype: What it binds is unknown.

Findings of the study overall: Most CD4+ clones that shrank were in CM and EM, while CD8+ ones turned up in EMRA.

A single record per CDR3 protein comes from TCRdb applying MiXCR to the 5' RACE reads. In the table there are 530,000 or so distinct CDR3 sequences, roughly 17% of which are singletons. The TCR originated in an adult woman who had mild COVID-19 (a few samples of this study predate the infection). Cell type and time point are not known. The sample comprised PBMCs or a T cell subset sorted from them (not recorded which). The chain recombines TRBV7-9 with TRBJ2-5; D gene ambiguous. The CDR3 nucleotides read TGTGCCAGCAGCTTACCCGGTAGTGAGACCCAGTACTTC. This translates into CASSLPGSETQYF.